This record covers a single TCR beta chain. This entry belongs to a study of blood T cell repertoires in COVID-19. In the study overall: Sources were T cells, B-cell-depleted T cells, or PBMCs; the material itself was cDNA or gDNA.

The CDR3 consists of 15 residues. The V and J ends lost 7 bases and 5 bases respectively, with 17 bases between them. CDR1 SNHLY and CDR2 FYNNEI come from the germline V gene. Produced via immunoSEQ multiplex PCR; TCRdb's table is partial and in-frame only. The table records 250,000 to 350,000 clones, 88% of them present only once. The clonotype comes from a woman aged 55-69 years in a cohort exposed to, infected with or recovered from COVID-19 (not recorded which). Source material: PBMCs or T cells enriched from blood (not recorded which). The rearrangement joins TRBV2 to TRBJ2-2, with D possibly matching TRBD2 (6 bases). CDR3 nucleotide sequence: TGTGCCAGCATGGGGGGAATGAGAAAAACCGGGGAGCTGTTTTTT. It yields the protein CASMGGMRKTGELFF.